This T cell receptor beta chain was captured by sequencing in a study of early T cells in non-severe SARS-CoV-2 infection. Study-level background: The chains were unpaired, and the sequenced material was bulk RNA from unsorted whole blood.

The germline gives CDR1 SGHAT, CDR2 FQNNGV. CDR3 length: 13 residues. V lost 3 bases, J lost 2 bases, and 6 bases lay in between. In TCRdb, the 5' RACE reads were re-called with MiXCR into one record per CDR3 protein. The data show nearly 60,000 distinct CDR3 sequences, with approximately 12% seen just once and about 9.7% held by the top ten. The receptor was isolated from an adult who was a healthcare worker with PCR-confirmed SARS-CoV-2 infection or an uninfected control (not recorded which). What was sequenced was whole blood. The genes are TRBV11-2 and TRBJ2-3; D remains unclear. The CDR3 coding sequence is TGTGCCAGCAGCTTCTTTGTCACAGATACGCAGTATTTT. Protein sequence: CASSFFVTDTQYF.